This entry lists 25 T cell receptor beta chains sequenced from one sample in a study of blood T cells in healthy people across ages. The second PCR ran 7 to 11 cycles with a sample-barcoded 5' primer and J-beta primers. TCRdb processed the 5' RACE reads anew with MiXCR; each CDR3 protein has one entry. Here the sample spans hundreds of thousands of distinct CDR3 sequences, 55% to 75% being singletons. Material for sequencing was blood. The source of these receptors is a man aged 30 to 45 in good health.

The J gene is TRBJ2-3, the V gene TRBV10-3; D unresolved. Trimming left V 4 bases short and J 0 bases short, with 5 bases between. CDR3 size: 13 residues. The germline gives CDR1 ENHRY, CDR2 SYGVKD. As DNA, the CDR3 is TGTGCCATCAGTGCTGGCAGCACAGATACGCAGTATTTT. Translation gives CAISAGSTDTQYF.

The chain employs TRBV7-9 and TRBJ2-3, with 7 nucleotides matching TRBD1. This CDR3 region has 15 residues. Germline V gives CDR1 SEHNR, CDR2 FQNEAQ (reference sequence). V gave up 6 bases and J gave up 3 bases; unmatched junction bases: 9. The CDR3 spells CASRTDRAPTDTQYF. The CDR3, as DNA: TGTGCCAGCAGAACTGACAGGGCCCCGACAGATACGCAGTATTTT.

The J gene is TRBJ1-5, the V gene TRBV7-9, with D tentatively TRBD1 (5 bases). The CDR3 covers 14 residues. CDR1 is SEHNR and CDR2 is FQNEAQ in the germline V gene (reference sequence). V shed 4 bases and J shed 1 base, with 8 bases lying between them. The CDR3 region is CASSSWGSNQPQHF. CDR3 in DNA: TGTGCCAGCAGCTCGTGGGGGAGCAATCAGCCCCAGCATTTT.

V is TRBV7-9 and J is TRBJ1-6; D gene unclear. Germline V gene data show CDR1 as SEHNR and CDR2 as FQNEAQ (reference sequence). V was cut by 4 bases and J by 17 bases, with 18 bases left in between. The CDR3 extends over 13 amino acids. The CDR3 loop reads CASSSNTAPRFHF. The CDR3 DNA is TGTGCCAGCAGCTCCAATACAGCACCTCGGTTCCACTTT.

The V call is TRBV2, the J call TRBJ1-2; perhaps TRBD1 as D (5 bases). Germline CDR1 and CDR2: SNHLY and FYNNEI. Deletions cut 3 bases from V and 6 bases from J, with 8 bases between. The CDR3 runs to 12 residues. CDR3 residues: CASSDGGNGYTF. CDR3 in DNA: TGTGCCAGCAGTGACGGGGGGAATGGCTACACCTTC. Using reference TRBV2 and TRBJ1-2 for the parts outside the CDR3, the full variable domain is EPEVTQTPSHQVTQMGQEVILRCVPISNHLYFYWYRQILGQKVEFLVSFYNNEISEKSEIFDDQFSVERPDGSNFTLKIRSTKLEDSAMYFCASSDGGNGYTFGSGTRLTVV.

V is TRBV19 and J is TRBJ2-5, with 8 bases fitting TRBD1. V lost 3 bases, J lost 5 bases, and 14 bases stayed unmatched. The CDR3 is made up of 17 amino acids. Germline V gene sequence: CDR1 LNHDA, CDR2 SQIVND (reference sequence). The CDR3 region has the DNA TGTGCCAGTAGTATTAATTTTATGGGACAGGCGCCGGAGACCCAGTACTTC. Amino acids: CASSINFMGQAPETQYF.

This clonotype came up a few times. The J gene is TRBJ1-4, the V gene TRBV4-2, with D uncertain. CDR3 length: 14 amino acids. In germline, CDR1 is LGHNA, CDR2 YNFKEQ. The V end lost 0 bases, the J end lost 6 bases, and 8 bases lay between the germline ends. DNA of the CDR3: TGTGCCAGCAGCCAAGAGGGGTTATATGAAAAACTGTTTTTT. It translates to CASSQEGLYEKLFF.

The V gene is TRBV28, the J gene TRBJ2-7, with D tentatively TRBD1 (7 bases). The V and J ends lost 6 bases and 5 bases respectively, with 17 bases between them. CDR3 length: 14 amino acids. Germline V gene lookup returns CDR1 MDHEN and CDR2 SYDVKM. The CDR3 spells CASRIAGQINEQYF. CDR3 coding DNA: TGTGCCAGCAGAATCGCGGGACAGATCAACGAGCAGTACTTC.

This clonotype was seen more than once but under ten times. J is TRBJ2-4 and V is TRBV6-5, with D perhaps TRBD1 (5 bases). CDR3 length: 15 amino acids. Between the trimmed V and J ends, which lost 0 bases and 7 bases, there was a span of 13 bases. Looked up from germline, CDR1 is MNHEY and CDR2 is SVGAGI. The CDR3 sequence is CASSYSGDLSNIQYF. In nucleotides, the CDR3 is TGTGCCAGCAGTTACTCAGGGGATCTTAGTAACATTCAGTACTTC.

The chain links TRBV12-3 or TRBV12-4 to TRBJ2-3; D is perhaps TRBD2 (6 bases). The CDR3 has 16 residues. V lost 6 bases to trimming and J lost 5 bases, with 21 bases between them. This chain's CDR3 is CASSLGRRRAGDTQYF. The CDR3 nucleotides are TGTGCCAGCAGCCTGGGACGTAGGAGGGCGGGAGATACGCAGTATTTT.

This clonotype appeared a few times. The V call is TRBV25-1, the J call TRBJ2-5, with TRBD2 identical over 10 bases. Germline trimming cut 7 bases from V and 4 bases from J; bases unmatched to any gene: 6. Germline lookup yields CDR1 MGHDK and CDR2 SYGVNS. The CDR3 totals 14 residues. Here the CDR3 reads CASTPAGGRETQYF. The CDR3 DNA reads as TGTGCCAGCACCCCAGCGGGGGGGCGAGAGACCCAGTACTTC.

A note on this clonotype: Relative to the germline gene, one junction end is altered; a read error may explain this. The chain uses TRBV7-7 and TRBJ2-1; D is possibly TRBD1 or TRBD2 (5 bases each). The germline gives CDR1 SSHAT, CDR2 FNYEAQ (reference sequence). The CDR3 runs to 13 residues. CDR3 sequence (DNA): TGTGCTAGCAGCTTGGGACCTAAAGGGGAGCAGTTCTTC. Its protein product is CASSLGPKGEQFF.

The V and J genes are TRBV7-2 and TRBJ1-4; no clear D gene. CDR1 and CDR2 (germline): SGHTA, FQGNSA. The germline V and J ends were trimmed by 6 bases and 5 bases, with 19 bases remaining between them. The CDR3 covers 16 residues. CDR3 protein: CASSREASDQNEKLFF. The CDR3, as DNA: TGTGCCAGCAGTCGCGAGGCGTCTGACCAGAATGAAAAACTGTTTTTT.

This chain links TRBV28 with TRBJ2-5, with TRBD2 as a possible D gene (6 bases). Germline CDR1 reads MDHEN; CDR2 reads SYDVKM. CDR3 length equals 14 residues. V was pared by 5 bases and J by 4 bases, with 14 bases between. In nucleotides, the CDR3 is TGTGCCAGCAGTGGGGTTGGGGGGAGAGAGACCCAGTACTTC. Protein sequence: CASSGVGGRETQYF. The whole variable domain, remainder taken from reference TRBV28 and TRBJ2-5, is DVKVTQSSRYLVKRTGEKVFLECVQDMDHENMFWYRQDPGLGLRLIYFSYDVKMKEKGDIPEGYSVSREKKERFSLILESASTNQTSMYLCASSGVGGRETQYFGPGTRLLVL.

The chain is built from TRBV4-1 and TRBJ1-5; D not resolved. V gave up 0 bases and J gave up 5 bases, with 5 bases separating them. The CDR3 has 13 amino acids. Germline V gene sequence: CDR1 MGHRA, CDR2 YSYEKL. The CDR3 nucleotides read TGCGCCAGCAGCCAAGACTACGATCAGCCCCAGCATTTT. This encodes CASSQDYDQPQHF.

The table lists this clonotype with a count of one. This chain's CDR3 is CASCRRADSYEQYF. The DNA for the CDR3 is TGTGCCAGCTGCCGAAGGGCCGATAGCTACGAGCAGTACTTC. The rearrangement joins TRBV6-2 or TRBV6-3 to TRBJ2-7; D uncertain. The V and J ends lost 8 bases and 3 bases respectively, with 17 bases between them. The CDR3 extends over 14 amino acids. Germline lookup yields CDR1 MNHEY and CDR2 SVGEGT.

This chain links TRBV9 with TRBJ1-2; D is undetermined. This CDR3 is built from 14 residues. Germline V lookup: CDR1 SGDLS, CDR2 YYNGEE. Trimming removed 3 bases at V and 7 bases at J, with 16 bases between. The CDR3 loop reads CASSADLIGPGYTF. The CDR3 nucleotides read TGTGCCAGCAGCGCAGATTTAATTGGCCCTGGCTACACCTTC.

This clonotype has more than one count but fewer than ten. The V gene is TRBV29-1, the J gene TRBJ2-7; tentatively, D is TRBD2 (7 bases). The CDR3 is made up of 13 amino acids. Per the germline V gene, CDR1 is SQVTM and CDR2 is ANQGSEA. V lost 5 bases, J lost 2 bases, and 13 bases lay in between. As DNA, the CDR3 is TGCAGCGTTTACAGCGGGACAACCTACGAGCAGTACTTC. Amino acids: CSVYSGTTYEQYF.

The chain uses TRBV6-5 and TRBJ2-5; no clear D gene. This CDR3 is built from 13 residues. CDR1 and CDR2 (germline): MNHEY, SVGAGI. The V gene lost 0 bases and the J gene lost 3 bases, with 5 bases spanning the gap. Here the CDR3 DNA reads TGTGCCAGCAGTTACTCGAGGAAAGAGACCCAGTACTTC. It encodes CASSYSRKETQYF.

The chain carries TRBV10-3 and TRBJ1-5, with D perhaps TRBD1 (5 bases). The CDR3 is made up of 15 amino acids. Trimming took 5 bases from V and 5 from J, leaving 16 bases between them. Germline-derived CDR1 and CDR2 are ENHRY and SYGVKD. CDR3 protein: CAISNRGTADQPQHF. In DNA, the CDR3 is TGTGCCATCAGTAATCGAGGGACCGCCGATCAGCCCCAGCATTTT.

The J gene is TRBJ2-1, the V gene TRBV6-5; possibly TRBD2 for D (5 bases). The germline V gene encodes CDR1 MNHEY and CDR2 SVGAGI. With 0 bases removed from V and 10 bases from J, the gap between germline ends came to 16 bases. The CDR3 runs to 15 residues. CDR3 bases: TGTGCCAGCAGTTACTCGCTAATAGAGGGCTACGAGCAGTTCTTC. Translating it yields CASSYSLIEGYEQFF.

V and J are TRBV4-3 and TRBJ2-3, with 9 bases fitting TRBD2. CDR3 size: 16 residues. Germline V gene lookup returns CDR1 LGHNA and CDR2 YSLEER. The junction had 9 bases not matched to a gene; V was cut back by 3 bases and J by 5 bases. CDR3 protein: CASSHSIAGEGDTQYF. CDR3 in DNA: TGCGCCAGCAGCCATTCCATAGCGGGAGAGGGAGATACGCAGTATTTT.

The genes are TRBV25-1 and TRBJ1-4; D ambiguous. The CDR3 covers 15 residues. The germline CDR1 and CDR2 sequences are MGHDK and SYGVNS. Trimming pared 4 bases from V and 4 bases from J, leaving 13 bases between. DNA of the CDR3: TGTGCCAGCAGTGGTATAGGGTTGTTTAATGAAAAACTGTTTTTT. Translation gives CASSGIGLFNEKLFF.

The CDR3 DNA follows: TGTGCCAGCAGTTTATCACACAACTCCAATGAGCAGTTCTTC. The encoded protein is CASSLSHNSNEQFF. This chain joins TRBV12-3 or TRBV12-4 and TRBJ2-1; D unclear. The CDR3 has 14 residues. Trimming cost V 2 bases and J 6 bases, with 11 bases left between them.

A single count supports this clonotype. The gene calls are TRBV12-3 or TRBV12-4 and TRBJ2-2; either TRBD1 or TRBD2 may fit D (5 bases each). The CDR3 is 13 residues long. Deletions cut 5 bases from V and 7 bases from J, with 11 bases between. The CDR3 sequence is CASSQGGLGELFF. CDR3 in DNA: TGTGCCAGCAGTCAGGGCGGGCTCGGGGAGCTGTTTTTT.